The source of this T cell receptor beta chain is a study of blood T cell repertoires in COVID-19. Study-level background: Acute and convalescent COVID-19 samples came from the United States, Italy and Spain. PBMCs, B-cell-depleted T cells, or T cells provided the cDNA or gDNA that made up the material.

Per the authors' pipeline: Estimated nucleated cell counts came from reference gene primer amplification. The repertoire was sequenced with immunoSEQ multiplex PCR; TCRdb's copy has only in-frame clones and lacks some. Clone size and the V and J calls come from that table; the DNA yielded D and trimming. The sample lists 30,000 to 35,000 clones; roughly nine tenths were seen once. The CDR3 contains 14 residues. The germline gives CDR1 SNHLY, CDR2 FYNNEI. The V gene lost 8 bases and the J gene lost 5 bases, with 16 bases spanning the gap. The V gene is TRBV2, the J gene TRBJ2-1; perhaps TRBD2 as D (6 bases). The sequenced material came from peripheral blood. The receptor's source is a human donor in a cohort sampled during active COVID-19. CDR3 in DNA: TGTGCCAGCCTTTTAAGCGGGTTGGACAATGAGCAGTTCTTC. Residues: CASLLSGLDNEQFF.